The TCR beta chain described here comes from a study of T-cell memory formation after mild COVID-19. Overall study context: The two donors had largely donor-specific TCR clusters. The study's findings and limits: Confirmation of SARS-CoV-2 specificity was lacking for second-wave clones peaking day 37.

5'RACE with constant-segment primers built TCRalpha and TCRbeta cDNA libraries with UMIs. TCRdb re-derived calls from the 5' RACE reads in MiXCR, one entry per CDR3 protein. The sample has more than 350,000 distinct CDR3 sequences; 15% to 20% are singletons. This CDR3 comprises 11 residues. The V and J ends lost 3 bases and 11 bases respectively, with 10 bases between them. This clonotype has just a few counts. Its antigen is not identified. The receptor comes from a man aged 18 to 35 who had mild COVID-19 (a few samples of this study predate the infection). Cell type and time point are not known. The sample consisted of PBMCs or a T cell subset sorted from them (not recorded which). The chain employs TRBV12-3 or TRBV12-4 and TRBJ1-1, with a weak D call TRBD1 (5 bases). The CDR3 spells CASSLAQAAFF. The DNA for the CDR3 is TGTGCCAGCAGTTTGGCACAGGCGGCTTTCTTT.